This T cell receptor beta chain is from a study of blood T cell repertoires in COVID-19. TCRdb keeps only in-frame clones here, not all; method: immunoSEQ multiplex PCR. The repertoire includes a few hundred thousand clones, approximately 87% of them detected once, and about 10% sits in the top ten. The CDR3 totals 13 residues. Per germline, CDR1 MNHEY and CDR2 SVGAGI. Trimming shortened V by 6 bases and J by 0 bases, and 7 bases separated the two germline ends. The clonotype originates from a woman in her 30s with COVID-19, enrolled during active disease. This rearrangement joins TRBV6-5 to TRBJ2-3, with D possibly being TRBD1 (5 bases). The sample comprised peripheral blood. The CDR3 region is CASRTASTDTQYF. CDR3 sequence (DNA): TGTGCCAGCAGGACAGCTAGCACAGATACGCAGTATTTT.